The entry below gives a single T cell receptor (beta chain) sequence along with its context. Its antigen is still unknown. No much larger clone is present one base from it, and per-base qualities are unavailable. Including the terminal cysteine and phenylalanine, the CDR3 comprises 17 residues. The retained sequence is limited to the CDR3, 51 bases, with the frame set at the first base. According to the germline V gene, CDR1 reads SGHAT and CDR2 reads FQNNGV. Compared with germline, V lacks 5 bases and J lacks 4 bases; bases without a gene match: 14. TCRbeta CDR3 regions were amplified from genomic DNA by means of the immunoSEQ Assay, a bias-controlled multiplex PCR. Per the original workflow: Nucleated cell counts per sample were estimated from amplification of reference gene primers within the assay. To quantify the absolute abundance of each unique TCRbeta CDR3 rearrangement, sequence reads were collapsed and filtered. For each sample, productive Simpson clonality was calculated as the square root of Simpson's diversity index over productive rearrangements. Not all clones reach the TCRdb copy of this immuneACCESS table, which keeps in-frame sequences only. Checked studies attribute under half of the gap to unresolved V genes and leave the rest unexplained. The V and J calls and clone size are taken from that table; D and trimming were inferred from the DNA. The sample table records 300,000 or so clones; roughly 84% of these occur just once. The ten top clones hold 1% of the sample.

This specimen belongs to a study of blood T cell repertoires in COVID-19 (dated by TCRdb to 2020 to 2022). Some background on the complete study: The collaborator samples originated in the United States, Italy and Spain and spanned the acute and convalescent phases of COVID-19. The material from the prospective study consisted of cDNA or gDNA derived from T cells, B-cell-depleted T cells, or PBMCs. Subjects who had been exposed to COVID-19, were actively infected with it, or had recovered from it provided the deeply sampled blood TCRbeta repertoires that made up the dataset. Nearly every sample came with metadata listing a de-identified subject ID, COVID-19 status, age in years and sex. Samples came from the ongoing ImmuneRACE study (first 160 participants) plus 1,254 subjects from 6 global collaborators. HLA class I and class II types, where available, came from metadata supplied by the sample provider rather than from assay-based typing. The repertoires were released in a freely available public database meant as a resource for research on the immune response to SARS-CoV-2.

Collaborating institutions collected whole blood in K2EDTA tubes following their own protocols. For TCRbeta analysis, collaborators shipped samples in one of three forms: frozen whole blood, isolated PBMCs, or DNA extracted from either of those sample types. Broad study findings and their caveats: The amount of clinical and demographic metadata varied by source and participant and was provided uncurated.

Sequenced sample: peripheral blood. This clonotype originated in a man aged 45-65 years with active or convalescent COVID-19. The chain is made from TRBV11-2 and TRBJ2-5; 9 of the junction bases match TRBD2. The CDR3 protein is CASSPGLAPILGETQYF. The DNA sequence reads TGTGCCAGCAGCCCCGGACTAGCGCCAATTTTAGGAGAGACCCAGTACTTC.